This T cell receptor (beta chain) was captured in a study of blood T cell repertoires in COVID-19. Looking at the study overall: Donors in the United States, Italy and Spain gave samples during acute or convalescent COVID-19. T cells, B-cell-depleted T cells, or PBMCs provided the cDNA or gDNA that served as material.

How the authors handled the data: Reference gene primer amplification gave nucleated cell count estimates. The table came from immunoSEQ multiplex PCR; TCRdb's copy has only in-frame clones and leaves some out. The DNA was the basis for D and trimming; V, J and clone size are from that table. The sample lists about 130,000 clones, about 80% seen once, with 9.2% in the top ten. Recovered Cohort 3 donors showed two negative PCRs, clearance, or symptom resolution. The trim removed 5 bases at V and 5 bases at J, leaving 5 bases unmatched. CDR1 SNHLY and CDR2 FYNNEI come from the germline V gene. The CDR3 consists of 14 residues.

This TCR was sampled from a man aged 45-65 years who had recovered from COVID-19. The sequenced sample was PBMCs or T cells enriched from blood (not recorded which). This chain connects TRBV2 to TRBJ1-5, with 8 bases that match TRBD1. CDR3 nucleotides: TGTGCCAGCAGTTACACAGGGGGGGATCAGCCCCAGCATTTT. Its translation is CASSYTGGDQPQHF.